Following are 14 T cell receptor beta chains from one sample sequenced in a study of T-cell memory formation after mild COVID-19 (dated by TCRdb to the early 2020s). Receptor libraries were prepared by 5' RACE. The instrument given in TCRdb is Illumina NovaSeq 6000. TCRdb itself trimmed the public reads at Q25 with fastp, ran MiXCR and retained productive beta chains. For every CDR3 protein sequence, its rows merge into one entry that carries the most common genes and DNA. In all, the sample holds 550,000 to 600,000 distinct CDR3 sequences, and around a sixth of those were seen once. The ten largest make up about 7.4% of the sample. Specimen: PBMCs or a T cell subset sorted from them (not recorded which). Source of these receptors: an adult woman who had mild COVID-19 (a few samples of this study predate the infection). The sample titles of this study are shuffled in the database, so cell type and time point are left out; the donor was told from shared clones.

This rearrangement joins TRBV2 to TRBJ1-1; unclear D gene. Trimming stripped 2 bases from V and 2 bases from J, with 6 bases between. CDR1 and CDR2 (germline): SNHLY, FYNNEI. This CDR3 is built from 13 residues. In nucleotides, the CDR3 is TGTGCCAGCAGTGAAAATGGCAACACTGAAGCTTTCTTT. Encoded protein: CASSENGNTEAFF.

The sample holds many counts of this clonotype. The V call is TRBV9, the J call TRBJ2-1; D possibly matches TRBD1 or TRBD2 (6 bases each). V was trimmed by 4 bases and J by 5 bases, leaving 19 bases between them. CDR3 length: 16 amino acids. The germline gives CDR1 SGDLS, CDR2 YYNGEE. The CDR3 DNA reads as TGTGCCAGCAGCCCCCGAGTGGGGGGCTTCAACAATGAGCAGTTCTTC. Protein product: CASSPRVGGFNNEQFF.

This clonotype was detected only a few times. The CDR3 sequence: CASSEQPGQASGYTF. In DNA form, the CDR3 reads TGTGCCAGCAGTGAACAACCGGGACAAGCATCCGGCTACACCTTC. The chain combines TRBV6-1 with TRBJ1-2, with D tentatively TRBD1 (6 bases). The V and J ends lost 2 bases and 8 bases respectively, with 18 bases between them. Germline loops: CDR1 MNHNS, CDR2 SASEGT. The CDR3 extends over 15 amino acids.

V and J are TRBV5-6 and TRBJ2-2; D remains unclear. Germline lookup yields CDR1 SGHDT and CDR2 YYEEEE. The CDR3 contains 14 residues. The ends were cut back, 2 bases at V and 2 bases at J, with 7 bases in the middle. The CDR3: CASSFLGNTGELFF. The DNA for the CDR3 is TGTGCCAGCAGCTTTCTGGGAAACACCGGGGAGCTGTTTTTT.

This clonotype was found a few times. The chain couples TRBV19 to TRBJ2-7; no clear D. The CDR3 sequence is 11 residues long. The V gene lost 3 bases and the J gene lost 6 bases, with 6 bases spanning the gap. Germline loops: CDR1 LNHDA, CDR2 SQIVND (reference sequence). DNA for the CDR3: TGTGCCAGTAGTATCGAAGGCGAGCAGTACTTC. Amino acids: CASSIEGEQYF.

This clonotype was detected many times. CDR3 nucleotide sequence: TGTGCCAGCAGCTTGGGAGGATTCGGTGGCTACACCTTC. It codes for CASSLGGFGGYTF. V usage is TRBV5-6 and J usage is TRBJ1-2; D is unresolved. The CDR3 length is 13 residues. Germline values: CDR1 SGHDT, CDR2 YYEEEE. Deletions cut 0 bases from V and 7 bases from J, with 10 bases between.

This clonotype came up a few times. V gene TRBV6-1 combines with J gene TRBJ1-1, with D unresolved. Germline V gene data show CDR1 as MNHNS and CDR2 as SASEGT. This CDR3 is 12 amino acids long. V was trimmed by 8 bases and J by 5 bases, leaving 12 bases between them. The CDR3 sequence: CASQWEWTEAFF. The CDR3 DNA is TGTGCCAGCCAATGGGAGTGGACTGAAGCTTTCTTT.

This clonotype showed up just a few times. The chain joins TRBV7-8 to TRBJ1-5, with D possibly TRBD1 on 5 matching bases. The CDR3 extends over 19 amino acids. V lost 0 bases and J lost 4, with 22 bases in between. Germline V gene sequence: CDR1 SGHVS, CDR2 FQNEAQ. CDR3 sequence reads: CASSLAGQITPSANQPQHF. DNA of the CDR3: TGTGCCAGCAGCTTAGCGGGGCAGATTACCCCTAGCGCGAATCAGCCCCAGCATTTT.

The rearrangement links TRBV7-8 to TRBJ2-1; tentatively, D is TRBD2 (6 bases). Trimming shortened V by 0 bases and J by 4 bases, and 16 bases separated the two germline ends. This CDR3 spans 17 amino acids. Germline V CDR1 and CDR2: SGHVS, FQNEAQ. CDR3 sequence: CASSLALGRGPYNEQFF. The CDR3 DNA sequence: TGTGCCAGCAGCTTAGCGCTCGGGCGGGGCCCATACAATGAGCAGTTCTTC.

This clonotype was recorded a few times. V gene TRBV5-1 combines with J gene TRBJ1-2; D remains unclear. Per germline, CDR1 SGHRS and CDR2 YFSETQ. With 0 bases removed from V and 6 bases from J, the gap between germline ends came to 15 bases. This CDR3 has 15 amino acids. The CDR3, as DNA: TGCGCCAGCAGCTTGGCCTCCCCCTCATCGGATGGCTACACCTTC. This gives the protein CASSLASPSSDGYTF.

The chain uses TRBV6-2 or TRBV6-3 and TRBJ2-3; D gene uncertain. The CDR3 runs 15 residues. The V and J ends lost 2 bases and 5 bases respectively, with 14 bases between them. The germline V gene has CDR1 MNHEY and CDR2 SVGEGT. The CDR3 sequence: CASSYPQADGDTQYF. For the CDR3, the DNA is TGTGCCAGCAGTTACCCCCAGGCCGACGGAGATACGCAGTATTTT.

This clonotype has only a few counts. This chain links TRBV7-9 with TRBJ2-2; D may be TRBD2 (6 bases). The CDR3 is 16 residues long. Looked up from germline, CDR1 is SEHNR and CDR2 is FQNEAQ (reference sequence). V was trimmed by 3 bases and J by 1 base, leaving 12 bases between them. The CDR3 here is CASSFGGTENTGELFF. CDR3 DNA sequence: TGTGCCAGCAGCTTCGGTGGGACTGAGAACACCGGGGAGCTGTTTTTT.

The chain couples TRBV7-3 to TRBJ1-2; possibly TRBD1 for D (5 bases). The germline V gene has CDR1 SGHTA and CDR2 FQGTGA. The CDR3 is 17 amino acids. V lost 1 base and J 0 bases, leaving 15 bases between the germline ends. The CDR3 DNA follows: TGTGCCAGCAGCTTAAGAGGGGCTCCGAATTCTAACTATGGCTACACCTTC. It specifies CASSLRGAPNSNYGYTF. Full variable domain (rest looked up from reference TRBV7-3 and TRBJ1-2): GAGVSQTPSNKVTEKGKYVELRCDPISGHTALYWYRQSLGQGPEFLIYFQGTGAADDSGLPNDRFFAVRPEGSVSTLKIQRTERGDSAVYLCASSLRGAPNSNYGYTFGSGTRLTVV.

The genes are TRBV7-2 and TRBJ2-2, with D uncertain. The CDR3 consists of 14 residues. In germline, CDR1 is SGHTA, CDR2 FQGNSA. V was cut by 2 bases and J by 6 bases, with 10 bases left in between. CDR3 loop: CASSLSSLAGELFF. The CDR3 DNA reads TGTGCCAGCAGCTTATCATCTCTGGCCGGGGAGCTGTTTTTT.